The present T cell receptor beta chain was sequenced within a study of T cells in Graves' hyperthyroidism and ophthalmopathy. This clonotype was counted ten times or more. Researchers amplified the TCR beta CDR3 regions from RNA transcripts. First-round RT-PCR targeting the TCR CDR3 was performed with the HTBI primer set. TCRdb used MiXCR to reprocess the multiplex PCR reads, holding one entry per CDR3 protein. The sample has roughly 700,000 distinct CDR3 sequences; 12% to 15% are singletons. CDR3 length: 14 amino acids. Germline loops: CDR1 SGHTA, CDR2 FQGNSA. Trimming stripped 4 bases from V and 5 bases from J, with 13 bases between.

The source material was blood. The V gene is TRBV7-2, the J gene TRBJ2-3; possibly TRBD1 for D (5 bases). The receptor comes from a woman aged 18-30 years with Graves' hyperthyroidism. The CDR3 DNA sequence: TGTGCCAGCAGCTCAAAGGCCAGGGTAGATACGCAGTATTTT. Translated, it gives CASSSKARVDTQYF. Variable domain in full (rest from reference TRBV7-2 and TRBJ2-3): GAGVSQSPSNKVTEKGKDVELRCDPISGHTALYWYRQSLGQGLEFLIYFQGNSAPDKSGLPSDRFSAERTGGSVSTLTIQRTQQEDSAVYLCASSSKARVDTQYFGPGTRLTVL.